Sequencing of this T cell receptor beta chain was carried out in a study of control samples from healthy donors and cancer patients. The V gene lost 5 bases and the J gene lost 0 bases, with 8 bases spanning the gap. Germline lookup yields CDR1 KGHDR and CDR2 SFDVKD. This CDR3 is built from 14 residues. The method was immunoSEQ multiplex PCR; TCRdb's version includes in-frame clones alone and lacks a portion of them. The repertoire holds about 150,000 clones, with 93% as singletons. The source material was blood. This chain uses TRBV24-1 with TRBJ2-3; D gene unclear. The clonotype comes from a man in his late teens or twenties in good health. For the CDR3, the DNA is TGTGCCACCAGTGGCCATATCAGCACAGATACGCAGTATTTT. Protein: CATSGHISTDTQYF.